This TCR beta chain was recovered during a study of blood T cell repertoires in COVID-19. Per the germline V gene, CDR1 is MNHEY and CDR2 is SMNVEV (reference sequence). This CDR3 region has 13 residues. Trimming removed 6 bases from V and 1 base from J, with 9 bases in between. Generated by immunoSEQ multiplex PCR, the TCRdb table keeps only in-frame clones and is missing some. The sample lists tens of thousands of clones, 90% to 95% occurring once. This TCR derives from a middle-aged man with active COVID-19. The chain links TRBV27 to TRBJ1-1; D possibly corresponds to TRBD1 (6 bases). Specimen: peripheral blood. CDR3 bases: TGTGCCAGCAGCGTGGACAGGAACACTGAAGCTTTCTTT. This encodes CASSVDRNTEAFF.